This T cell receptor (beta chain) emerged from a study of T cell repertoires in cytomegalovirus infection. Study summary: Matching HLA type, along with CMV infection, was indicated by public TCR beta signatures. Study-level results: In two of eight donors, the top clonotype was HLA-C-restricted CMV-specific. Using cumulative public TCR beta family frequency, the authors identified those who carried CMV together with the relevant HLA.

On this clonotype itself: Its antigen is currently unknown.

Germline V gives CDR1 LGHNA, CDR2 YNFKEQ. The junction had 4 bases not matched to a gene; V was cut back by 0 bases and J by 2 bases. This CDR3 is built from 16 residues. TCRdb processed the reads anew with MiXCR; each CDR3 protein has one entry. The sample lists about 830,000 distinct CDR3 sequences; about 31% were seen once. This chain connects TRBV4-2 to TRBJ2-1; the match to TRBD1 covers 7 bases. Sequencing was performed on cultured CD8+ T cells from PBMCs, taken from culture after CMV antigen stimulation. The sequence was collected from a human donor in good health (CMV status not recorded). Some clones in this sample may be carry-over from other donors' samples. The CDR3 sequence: CASSQERTGAYNEQFF. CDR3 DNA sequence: TGTGCCAGCAGCCAAGAGAGGACAGGCGCCTACAATGAGCAGTTCTTC.